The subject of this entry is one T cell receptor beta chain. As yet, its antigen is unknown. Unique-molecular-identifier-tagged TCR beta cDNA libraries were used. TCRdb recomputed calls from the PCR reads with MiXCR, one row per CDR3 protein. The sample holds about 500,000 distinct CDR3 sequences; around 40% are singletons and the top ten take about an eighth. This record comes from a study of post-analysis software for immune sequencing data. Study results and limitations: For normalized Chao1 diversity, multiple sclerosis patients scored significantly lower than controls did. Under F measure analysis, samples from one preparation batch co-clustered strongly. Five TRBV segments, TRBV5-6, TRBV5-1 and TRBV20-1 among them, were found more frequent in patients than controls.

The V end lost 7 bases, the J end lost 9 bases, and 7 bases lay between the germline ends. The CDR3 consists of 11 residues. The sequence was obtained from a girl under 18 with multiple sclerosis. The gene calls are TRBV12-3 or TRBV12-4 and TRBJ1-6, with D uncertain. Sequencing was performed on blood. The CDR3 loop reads CASTTSSPLHF. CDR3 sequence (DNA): TGTGCCAGCACGACCAGTTCACCCCTCCACTTT.